Detailed here is one TCR beta chain. Its target is not known. The sample comes from a study of cytomegalovirus exposure and HLA in healthy donors. The study's findings and limits: The authors later linked a missense DCLRE1C variant to TCR beta V- and J-gene trimming.

CDR3 length equals 15 residues. J lost 0 bases, V lost 8 bases, and 8 bases had no gene match. Germline V gene lookup returns CDR1 GTSNPN and CDR2 SVGIG (reference sequence). The PCR ran on 60 Vbeta and 13 Jbeta primers. The method was immunoSEQ multiplex PCR; TCRdb's version includes in-frame clones alone and lacks a portion of them. The sample consists of 85,000 to 100,000 clones, roughly 73% of them appearing once. The TCR was taken from a woman in her 40s in good health and CMV-seronegative. Material: PBMCs. The rearrangement links TRBV30 to TRBJ1-5, with 9 bases lining up with TRBD1. DNA of the CDR3: TGTGCCGGAGGGACAGGGTCGTCTAGCAATCAGCCCCAGCATTTT. Protein: CAGGTGSSSNQPQHF.